The T cell receptor (beta chain) described here comes from a study of ipilimumab plus nivolumab after autologous stem cell transplantation. Background on the study: A median of 8 nivolumab and 5 ipilimumab doses were given. Both relapsed and primary refractory DLBCL were included.

The ends lost 3 bases at V and 3 bases at J; junction bases unmatched: 6. Per germline, CDR1 SQVTM and CDR2 ANQGSEA. This CDR3 has 14 amino acids. Patients got ipilimumab 1 mg/kg beginning 14 to 28 days post-transplant. Patients received nivolumab 3 mg/kg at weeks 1, 4, 7, 10, then fortnightly to week 26. Some clones are missing from TCRdb's copy, which holds only in-frame ones; the method was immunoSEQ multiplex PCR. The table lists fewer than 95,000 clones, approximately 86% of them singletons. The sequencing used PBMCs, collected in a trial of ipilimumab plus nivolumab as post-transplant consolidation. This sequence was found in a male donor with diffuse large B-cell lymphoma. The V gene is TRBV29-1, the J gene TRBJ2-3; 7 positions match TRBD2. Here the CDR3 reads CSVEGLAETDTQYF. CDR3 DNA: TGCAGCGTTGAGGGGCTAGCGGAAACAGATACGCAGTATTTT.